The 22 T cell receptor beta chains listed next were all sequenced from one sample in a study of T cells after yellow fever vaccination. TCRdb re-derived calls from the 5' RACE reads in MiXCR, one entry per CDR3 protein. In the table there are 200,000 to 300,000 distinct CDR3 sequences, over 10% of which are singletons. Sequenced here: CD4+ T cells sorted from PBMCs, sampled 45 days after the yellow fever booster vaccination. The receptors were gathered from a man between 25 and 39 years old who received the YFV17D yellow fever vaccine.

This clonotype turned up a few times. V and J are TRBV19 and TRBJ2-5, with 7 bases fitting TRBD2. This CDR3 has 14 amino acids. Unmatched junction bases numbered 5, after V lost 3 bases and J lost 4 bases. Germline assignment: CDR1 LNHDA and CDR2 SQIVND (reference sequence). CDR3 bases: TGTGCCAGTAGTATGACTAGCAGGAGAGAGACCCAGTACTTC. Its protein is CASSMTSRRETQYF.

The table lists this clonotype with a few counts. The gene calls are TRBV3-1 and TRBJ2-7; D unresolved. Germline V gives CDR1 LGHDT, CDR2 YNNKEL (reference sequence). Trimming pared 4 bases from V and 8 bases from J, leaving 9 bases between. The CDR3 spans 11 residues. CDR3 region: CASSLDNKQYF. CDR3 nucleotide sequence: TGTGCCAGCAGCCTCGACAATAAGCAGTACTTC.

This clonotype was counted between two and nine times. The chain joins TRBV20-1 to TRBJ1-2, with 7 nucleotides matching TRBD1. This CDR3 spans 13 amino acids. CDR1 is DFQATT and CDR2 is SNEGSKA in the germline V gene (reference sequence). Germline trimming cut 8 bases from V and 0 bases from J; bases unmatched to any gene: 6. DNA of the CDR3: TGCAGTTCCTCGGACAGGACTAACTATGGCTACACCTTC. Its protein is CSSSDRTNYGYTF.

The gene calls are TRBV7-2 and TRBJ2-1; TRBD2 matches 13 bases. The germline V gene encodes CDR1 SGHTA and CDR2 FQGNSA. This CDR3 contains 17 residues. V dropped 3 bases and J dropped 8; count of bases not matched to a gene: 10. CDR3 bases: TGTGCCAGCAGCTTCGGACTAGCGGGAGATTTTAGATATGAGCAGTTCTTC. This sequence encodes CASSFGLAGDFRYEQFF.

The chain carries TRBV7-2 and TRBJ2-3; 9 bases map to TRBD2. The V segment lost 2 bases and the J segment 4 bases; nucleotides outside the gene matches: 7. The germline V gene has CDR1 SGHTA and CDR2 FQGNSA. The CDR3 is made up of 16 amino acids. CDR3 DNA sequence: TGTGCCAGCAGCTTAAGGGGCGGGGGGGGCTCAGATACGCAGTATTTT. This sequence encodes CASSLRGGGGSDTQYF.

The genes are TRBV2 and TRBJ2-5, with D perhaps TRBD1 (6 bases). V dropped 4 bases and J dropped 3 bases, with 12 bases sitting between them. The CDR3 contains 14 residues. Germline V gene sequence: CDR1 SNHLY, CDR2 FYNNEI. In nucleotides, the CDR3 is TGTGCCAGCAGTGGTACTTCAGGGGAAGAGACCCAGTACTTC. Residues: CASSGTSGEETQYF.

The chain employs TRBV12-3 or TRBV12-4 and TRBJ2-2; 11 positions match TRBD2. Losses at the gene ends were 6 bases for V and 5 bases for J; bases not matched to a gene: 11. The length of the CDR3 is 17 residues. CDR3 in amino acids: CASRPIAGGPGTGELFF. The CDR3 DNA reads TGTGCCAGCAGACCCATAGCGGGAGGGCCGGGGACCGGGGAGCTGTTTTTT.

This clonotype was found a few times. CDR3 amino acids: CASAALSSYNEQFF. The CDR3 DNA reads TGCGCCAGCGCGGCCCTTAGCTCCTACAATGAGCAGTTCTTC. The V and J genes are TRBV5-1 and TRBJ2-1; no clear D gene. CDR1 is SGHRS, CDR2 YFSETQ, per germline. CDR3 length: 14 residues. Deletions cut 7 bases from V and 0 bases from J, with 11 bases between.

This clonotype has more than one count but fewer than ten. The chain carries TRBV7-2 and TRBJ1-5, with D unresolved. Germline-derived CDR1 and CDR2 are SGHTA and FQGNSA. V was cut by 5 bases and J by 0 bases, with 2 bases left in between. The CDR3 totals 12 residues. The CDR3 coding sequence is TGTGCCAGCAGCAATAGCAATCAGCCCCAGCATTTT. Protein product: CASSNSNQPQHF.

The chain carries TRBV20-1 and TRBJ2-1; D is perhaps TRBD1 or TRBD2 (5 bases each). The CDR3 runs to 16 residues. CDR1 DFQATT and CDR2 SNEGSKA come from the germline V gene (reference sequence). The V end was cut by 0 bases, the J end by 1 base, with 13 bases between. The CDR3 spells CSARDPGRGSYNEQFF. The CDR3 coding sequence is TGCAGTGCTAGAGACCCGGGACGGGGATCCTACAATGAGCAGTTCTTC.

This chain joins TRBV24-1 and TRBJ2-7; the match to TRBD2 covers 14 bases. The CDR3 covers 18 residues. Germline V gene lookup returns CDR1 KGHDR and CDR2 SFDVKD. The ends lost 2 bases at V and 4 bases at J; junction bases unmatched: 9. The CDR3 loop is CATSDSGLAGGGRYEQYF. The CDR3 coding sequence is TGTGCCACCAGTGATTCCGGACTAGCGGGAGGTGGCCGTTACGAGCAGTACTTC.

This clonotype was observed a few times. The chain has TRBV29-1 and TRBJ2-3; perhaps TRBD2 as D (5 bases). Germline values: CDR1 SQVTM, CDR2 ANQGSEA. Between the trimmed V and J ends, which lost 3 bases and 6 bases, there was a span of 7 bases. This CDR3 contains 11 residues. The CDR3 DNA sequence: TGCAGCGTTGAGCGGGTGGATACGCAGTATTTT. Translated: CSVERVDTQYF.

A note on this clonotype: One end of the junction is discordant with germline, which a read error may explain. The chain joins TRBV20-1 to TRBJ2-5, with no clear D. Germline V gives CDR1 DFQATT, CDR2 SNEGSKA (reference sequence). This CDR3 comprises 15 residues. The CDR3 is CCARDSLLISGTQYF. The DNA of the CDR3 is TGCTGTGCTAGAGATTCTCTCTTGATATCTGGGACCCAGTACTTC.

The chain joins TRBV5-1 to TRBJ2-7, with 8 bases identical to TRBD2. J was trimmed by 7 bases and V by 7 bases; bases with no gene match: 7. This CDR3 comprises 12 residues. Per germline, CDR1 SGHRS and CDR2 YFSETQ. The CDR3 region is CASSPGRAEQYF. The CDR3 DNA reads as TGCGCCAGCTCTCCCGGGAGGGCGGAGCAGTACTTC.

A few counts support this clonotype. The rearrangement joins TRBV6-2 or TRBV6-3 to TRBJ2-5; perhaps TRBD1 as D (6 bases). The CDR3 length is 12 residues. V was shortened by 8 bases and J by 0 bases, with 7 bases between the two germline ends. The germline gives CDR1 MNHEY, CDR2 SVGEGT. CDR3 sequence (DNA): TGTGCCAGCGGACAGAACCAAGAGACCCAGTACTTC. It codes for CASGQNQETQYF.

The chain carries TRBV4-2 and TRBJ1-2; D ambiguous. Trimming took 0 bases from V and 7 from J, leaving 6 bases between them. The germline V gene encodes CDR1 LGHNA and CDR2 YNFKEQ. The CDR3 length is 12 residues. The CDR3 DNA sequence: TGTGCCAGCAGCCAAGATGTGTCTGGCTACACCTTC. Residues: CASSQDVSGYTF.

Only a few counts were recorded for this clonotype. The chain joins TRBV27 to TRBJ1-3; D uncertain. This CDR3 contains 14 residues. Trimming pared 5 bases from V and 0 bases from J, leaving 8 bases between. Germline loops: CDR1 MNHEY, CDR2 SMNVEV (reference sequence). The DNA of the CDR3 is TGTGCCAGCAGTGTGAGCCCCTCTGGAAACACCATATATTTT. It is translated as CASSVSPSGNTIYF.

The CDR3 DNA follows: TGTGCCTGTTTGGGGCCCGCTCCGAATGGCTACACCTTC. Its protein product is CACLGPAPNGYTF. The J gene is TRBJ1-2, the V gene TRBV30, with D perhaps matching TRBD1 (5 bases). CDR1 is GTSNPN, CDR2 SVGIG, per germline (reference sequence). The V end was cut by 6 bases, the J end by 6 bases, with 17 bases between. The CDR3 has 13 residues.

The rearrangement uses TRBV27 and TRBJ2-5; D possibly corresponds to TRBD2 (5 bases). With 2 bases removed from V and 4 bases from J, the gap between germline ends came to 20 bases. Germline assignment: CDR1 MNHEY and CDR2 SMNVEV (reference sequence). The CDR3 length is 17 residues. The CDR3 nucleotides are TGTGCCAGCAGTTTACGGCCTTCTGGTGGCCGGGGAGAGACCCAGTACTTC. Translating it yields CASSLRPSGGRGETQYF.

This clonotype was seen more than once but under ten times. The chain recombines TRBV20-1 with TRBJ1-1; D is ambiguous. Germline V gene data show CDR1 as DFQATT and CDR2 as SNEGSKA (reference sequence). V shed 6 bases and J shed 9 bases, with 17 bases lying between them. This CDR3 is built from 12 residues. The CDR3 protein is CSALFWADQAFF. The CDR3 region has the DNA TGCAGTGCCCTCTTCTGGGCCGATCAAGCTTTCTTT.

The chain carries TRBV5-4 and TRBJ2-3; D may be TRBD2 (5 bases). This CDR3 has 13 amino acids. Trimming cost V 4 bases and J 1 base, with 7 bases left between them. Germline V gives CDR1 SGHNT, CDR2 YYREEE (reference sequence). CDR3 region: CASSRGGTDTQYF. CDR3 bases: TGTGCCAGCAGCCGGGGAGGCACAGATACGCAGTATTTT.

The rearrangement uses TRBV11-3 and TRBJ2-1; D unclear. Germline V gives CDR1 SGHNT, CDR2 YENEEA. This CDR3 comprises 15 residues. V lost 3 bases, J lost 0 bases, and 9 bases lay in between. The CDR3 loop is CASSFSRSSYNEQFF. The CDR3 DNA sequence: TGTGCCAGCAGCTTTTCGAGGAGCTCCTACAATGAGCAGTTCTTC. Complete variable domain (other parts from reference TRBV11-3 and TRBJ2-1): EAGVVQSPRYKIIEKKQPVAFWCNPISGHNTLYWYLQNLGQGPELLIRYENEEAVDDSQLPKDRFSAERLKGVDSTLKIQPAELGDSAVYLCASSFSRSSYNEQFFGPGTRLTVL.